Following are 10 T cell receptor beta chains from one sample sequenced in a study of regulatory T cells in long-lasting Graves disease. Indicated time point: newly diagnosed GD, antithyroid drugs for less than 3 months. PBMC-derived RNA was used for the TCR library. Combining iRepertoire HTBI primers with Arm-PCR of CDR3 regions, the authors built TCR beta libraries. Using its own MiXCR run on the multiplex PCR reads, TCRdb lists one record per CDR3 protein. Altogether over 300,000 distinct CDR3 sequences are present, roughly 15% being singletons, with the ten largest covering about a fifth. Sequenced here: peripheral blood mononuclear cells (PBMCs), sampled at new diagnosis, from a patient treated with antithyroid drugs. These receptors were collected from a female donor with Graves disease.

This clonotype was counted at least ten times. The CDR3 nucleotides read TGCGCCAGCAGCCAAGATCAAGGGAGCGATCAGCCCCAGCATTTT. Translated, it gives CASSQDQGSDQPQHF. The rearrangement links TRBV4-1 to TRBJ1-5; no definite D call. Germline values: CDR1 MGHRA, CDR2 YSYEKL. This CDR3 has 15 residues. V was cut by 0 bases and J by 5 bases, with 11 bases left in between.

This clonotype was detected many times. The chain couples TRBV9 to TRBJ2-1, with TRBD1 matching 8 bases. This CDR3 has 15 amino acids. From germline, CDR1 is SGDLS and CDR2 YYNGEE. With 3 bases clipped from V and 7 bases from J, the junction kept 9 bases outside the gene matches. The CDR3: CASSGTGTAMNEQFF. CDR3 DNA: TGTGCCAGCAGCGGGACAGGGACAGCCATGAATGAGCAGTTCTTC.

This clonotype was counted ten times or more. The chain combines TRBV30 with TRBJ1-6, with 10 bases identical to TRBD1. The CDR3 contains 14 residues. Germline V gene data show CDR1 as GTSNPN and CDR2 as SVGIG (reference sequence). V dropped 3 bases and J dropped 11; count of bases not matched to a gene: 7. CDR3 nucleotides: TGTGCCTGGAGACCGGGACAGGGGTGGCCACCCCTCCACTTT. As protein: CAWRPGQGWPPLHF.

This clonotype came up many times. The chain links TRBV12-3 or TRBV12-4 to TRBJ1-2, with D possibly TRBD1 on 6 matching bases. This CDR3 has 15 amino acids. V was clipped by 7 bases and J by 4 bases, with 19 bases between them. CDR3 sequence: CASTLRDLGGYGYTF. CDR3 nucleotides: TGTGCCAGCACCCTAAGGGACTTAGGGGGCTATGGCTACACCTTC.

This clonotype was detected ten times or more. The V gene is TRBV5-5, the J gene TRBJ1-1, with D hard to call. This CDR3 comprises 18 residues. CDR1 is SGHKS and CDR2 is YYEKEE in the germline V gene (reference sequence). V dropped 0 bases and J dropped 0 bases, with 18 bases sitting between them. DNA of the CDR3: TGTGCCAGCAGCTTGGGTTATTGGGAAGTTGACATGAACACTGAAGCTTTCTTT. Its protein is CASSLGYWEVDMNTEAFF. The variable domain in full, with the rest retrieved from reference TRBV5-5 and TRBJ1-1, is DAGVTQSPTHLIKTRGQQVTLRCSPISGHKSVSWYQQVLGQGPQFIFQYYEKEERGRGNFPDRFSARQFPNYSSELNVNALLLGDSALYLCASSLGYWEVDMNTEAFFGQGTRLTVV.

This chain connects TRBV9 to TRBJ1-4, with D tentatively TRBD1 (5 bases). Germline CDR1 SGDLS, CDR2 YYNGEE. The length of the CDR3 is 16 residues. V lost 4 bases and J 0 bases, leaving 13 bases between the germline ends. CDR3 nucleotide sequence: TGTGCCAGCAGCTCCGGGGGGACGGCAACTAATGAAAAACTGTTTTTT. This codes for CASSSGGTATNEKLFF.

This clonotype has a handful of counts. The genes are TRBV4-1 and TRBJ2-3, with a weak D call TRBD2 (6 bases). Germline CDR1 is MGHRA and CDR2 is YSYEKL. The CDR3 runs 16 residues. The germline V and J ends were trimmed by 4 bases and 4 bases, with 18 bases remaining between them. The CDR3 region has the DNA TGCGCCAGCAGCCCTCGCTGGCAGCGGGTGGCAGATACGCAGTATTTT. The encoded protein is CASSPRWQRVADTQYF.

This clonotype was detected only a few times. This clone may be a read error of a much larger clone one base away. The chain combines TRBV7-3 with TRBJ2-1; D might be TRBD1 (5 bases). Trimming took off 2 bases at V and 1 base at J, with 9 bases between the two ends. CDR3 length equals 15 residues. Germline CDR1 reads SGHTA; CDR2 reads FQGTGA. The CDR3 loop is CASSLGARSYNEQFF. CDR3 DNA: TGTGCCAGCAGCTTAGGGGCTAGATCCTACAATGAGCAGTTCTTC.

This clonotype was detected many times. The V gene is TRBV27, the J gene TRBJ2-7; 12 bases match TRBD2. CDR1 MNHEY and CDR2 SMNVEV come from the germline V gene (reference sequence). This CDR3 has 15 residues. The ends lost 4 bases at V and 2 bases at J; junction bases unmatched: 3. CDR3 sequence: CASSSSGRETYEQYF. Here the CDR3 DNA reads TGTGCCAGCAGTTCTAGCGGGAGGGAAACCTACGAGCAGTACTTC.

With regard to this clonotype: A much larger clone differs from this one at a single base, so this may be a read error. The V call is TRBV5-5, the J call TRBJ1-2, with unresolved D. CDR1 is SGHKS, CDR2 YYEKEE, per germline (reference sequence). The CDR3 spans 13 residues. The CDR3 DNA reads as TGTGCCAGCAGCTTGAGGCCGTTTAATGGCCACACCTTC. Protein sequence: CASSLRPFNGHTF. Looking up the rest from reference TRBV5-5 and TRBJ1-2 gives the full variable domain: DAGVTQSPTHLIKTRGQQVTLRCSPISGHKSVSWYQQVLGQGPQFIFQYYEKEERGRGNFPDRFSARQFPNYSSELNVNALLLGDSALYLCASSLRPFNGHTFGSGTRLTVV.